This entry lists 14 T cell receptor beta chains sequenced from one sample in a study of T-cell reconstitution after alpha-beta-depleted transplantation in children (dated by TCRdb to 2016 to 2017). The library was built by means of PCR. TCRdb names Illumina HiSeq 2500 as the instrument used. Molecular barcoding was employed in the preparation of TCR libraries, with unique molecular identifiers being used to normalize TCRbeta repertoire quantification. TCRdb passed the public sequencing reads through fastp at Q25 and MiXCR, retaining productive beta sequences. Rows matching on CDR3 protein sequence are summarized as one entry with the most common DNA and genes. Present in this sample are roughly 590,000 distinct CDR3 sequences, approximately 15% of which were seen just once. The ten largest make up 1.1% of the sample. The material was PBMCs from the stem cell graft donor, obtained from the stem cell graft. Source of these receptors: a human donor who donated a stem cell graft to a child with acute myeloid leukemia.

In its sample, this clonotype was seen a few times. This chain links TRBV7-2 with TRBJ2-5, with D unresolved. CDR1 and CDR2 from the germline V gene are SGHTA and FQGNSA. V lost 3 bases and J 6 bases, leaving 14 bases between the germline ends. The CDR3 loop spans 14 amino acids. In DNA, the CDR3 is TGTGCCAGCAGCTTTACCCTTGCGGCCCAGACCCAGTACTTC. It encodes CASSFTLAAQTQYF.

The chain carries TRBV18 and TRBJ2-5, with 7 nucleotides matching TRBD1. V shed 3 bases and J 0 bases; nucleotides not matched to a gene: 4. Germline CDR1 KGHSH, CDR2 LQKENI. The CDR3 is made up of 15 amino acids. The CDR3 DNA reads as TGTGCCAGCTCACCCCAGGGGGAGTACCAAGAGACCCAGTACTTC. Amino acid sequence: CASSPQGEYQETQYF.

This clonotype was observed at least ten times. The CDR3 DNA sequence: TGCAGCTCCCTAGGGGAGCAGGTTGAGTACGTC. Amino acid sequence: CSSLGEQVEYV. The chain couples TRBV20-1 to TRBJ2-7; D is possibly TRBD1 or TRBD2 (5 bases each). In germline, CDR1 is DFQATT, CDR2 SNEGSKA (reference sequence). This CDR3 comprises 11 residues.

This clonotype was recorded a few times. This sequence joins TRBV9 and TRBJ2-1; unclear D gene. CDR1 SGDLS and CDR2 YYNGEE come from the germline V gene. The CDR3 extends over 17 amino acids. Trimming shortened V by 0 bases and J by 0 bases, and 13 bases separated the two germline ends. The CDR3 nucleotides are TGTGCCAGCAGCGTAGATGGCGGATCGGCCTCCTACAATGAGCAGTTCTTC. This sequence encodes CASSVDGGSASYNEQFF. The whole variable domain, filled in from reference TRBV9 and TRBJ2-1, reads DSGVTQTPKHLITATGQRVTLRCSPRSGDLSVYWYQQSLDQGLQFLIQYYNGEERAKGNILERFSAQQFPDLHSELNLSSLELGDSALYFCASSVDGGSASYNEQFFGPGTRLTVL.

This clonotype was counted many times. The chain recombines TRBV27 with TRBJ1-1; tentative D call: TRBD1 (6 bases). Germline CDR1 MNHEY, CDR2 SMNVEV (reference sequence). The length of the CDR3 is 13 residues. Trimming removed 5 bases from V and 7 bases from J, with 14 bases in between. The CDR3 bases are TGTGCCAGCAGTATACAGGGTTCCAGTGAAGCTTTCTTT. Translation gives CASSIQGSSEAFF.

The chain uses TRBV7-2 and TRBJ2-1; tentatively, D is TRBD2 (6 bases). V lost 1 base, J lost 4 bases, and 11 bases lay in between. The CDR3 sequence is 15 residues long. Per the germline V gene, CDR1 is SGHTA and CDR2 is FQGNSA. The CDR3 is CASSLGLGQYNEQFF. The CDR3 nucleotides are TGTGCCAGCAGCTTAGGACTAGGGCAGTACAATGAGCAGTTCTTC.

This sequence joins TRBV20-1 and TRBJ2-7; D is possibly TRBD1 (5 bases). The germline V gene encodes CDR1 DFQATT and CDR2 SNEGSKA (reference sequence). V gave up 5 bases and J gave up 4 bases, with 18 bases separating them. This CDR3 spans 14 amino acids. CDR3 amino acids: CSAAAPGKRYEQYV. The CDR3, as DNA: TGCAGTGCTGCCGCGCCAGGGAAGAGGTACGAGCAGTACGTC.

A few counts support this clonotype. The chain links TRBV24-1 to TRBJ2-5; 10 nucleotides agree with TRBD1. Unmatched junction bases numbered 3, after V lost 9 bases and J lost 3 bases. Germline loops: CDR1 KGHDR, CDR2 SFDVKD. The CDR3 sequence is 13 residues long. The CDR3 here is CATQGTGEETQYF. In DNA, the CDR3 is TGTGCCACCCAGGGGACAGGGGAAGAGACCCAGTACTTC.

The chain combines TRBV7-6 with TRBJ2-3; tentative D call: TRBD2 (5 bases). Trimming removed 4 bases at V and 3 bases at J, with 14 bases between. CDR1 SGHVS and CDR2 FNYEAQ come from the germline V gene. This CDR3 is built from 15 residues. The CDR3 nucleotides are TGTGCCAGCAGCTCAGCGCGGGTACCGACAGATACGCAGTATTTT. Translating gives CASSSARVPTDTQYF.

This clonotype was counted between two and nine times. The rearrangement uses TRBV20-1 and TRBJ1-5, with no clear D. Between the trimmed V and J ends, which lost 2 bases and 0 bases, there was a span of 11 bases. The CDR3 spans 15 residues. The V gene's germline CDR1 is DFQATT and CDR2 SNEGSKA (reference sequence). CDR3 sequence (DNA): TGCAGTGCTAGAAGACCCAGCCTTAGCAATCAGCCCCAGCATTTT. This encodes CSARRPSLSNQPQHF.

This clonotype appeared a few times. V is TRBV11-2 and J is TRBJ2-7; D is unclear. V lost 0 bases and J 2 bases, leaving 5 bases between the germline ends. Germline values: CDR1 SGHAT, CDR2 FQNNGV. The CDR3 has 13 residues. Here the CDR3 reads CASSLEPAYEQYV. CDR3 DNA sequence: TGTGCCAGCAGCTTAGAACCGGCCTACGAGCAGTACGTC.

In its sample, this clonotype was seen a few times. The chain links TRBV10-3 to TRBJ1-1, with 7 bases that match TRBD1. This CDR3 has 14 amino acids. J gave up 2 bases and V 6 bases, and 6 bases lay outside the gene matches. Germline lookup yields CDR1 ENHRY and CDR2 SYGVKD. The CDR3 region has the DNA TGTGCCATCAGCCCGGGACAGTTAAACACTGAAGCTTTCTTT. It yields the protein CAISPGQLNTEAFF.

The CDR3, as DNA: TGTGCCAGCAGTGCCCTTAACCGTCAAGCTTTCTTT. This sequence encodes CASSALNRQAFF. The chain links TRBV28 to TRBJ1-1; D is uncertain. This CDR3 region has 12 residues. CDR1 and CDR2 (germline): MDHEN, SYDVKM. The V end was cut by 5 bases, the J end by 9 bases, with 13 bases between.

The rearrangement links TRBV3-1 to TRBJ2-1; the D gene is possibly TRBD2 (5 bases). The V end was cut by 0 bases, the J end by 6 bases, with 12 bases between. The CDR3 has 15 residues. Looked up from germline, CDR1 is LGHDT and CDR2 is YNNKEL (reference sequence). For the CDR3, the DNA is TGTGCCAGCAGCCAAGAGTTAGCCGAGGGCAATGAGCAGTTCTTC. Translating gives CASSQELAEGNEQFF.